This record concerns one T cell receptor beta chain sequence. TCRdb's copy holds only in-frame clones and misses some; the assay was immunoSEQ multiplex PCR. This sample has almost 550,000 clones; about four fifths occur once, and the top ten carry around 0.012%. The source of the sample is a study of shared T cell receptors in the human thymus. Germline V gives CDR1 MNHEY, CDR2 SVGAGI. The CDR3 contains 16 residues. The J segment lost 2 bases and the V segment lost 0 bases, leaving 3 bases of the junction unmatched. This sample also appeared in a second study, on human thymus T cells.

The material sequenced was thymocytes. The clonotype comes from a boy younger than two with a congenital heart defect. The chain couples TRBV6-5 to TRBJ2-2; 7 nucleotides agree with TRBD2. CDR3 bases: TGTGCCAGCAGTTACTCGGGACTACCTAACACCGGGGAGCTGTTTTTT. This translates into CASSYSGLPNTGELFF.